Listed below are T cell receptor beta chains from one sample, sequenced in a study of OX40 agonist ivuxolimab in advanced cancers. Sequencing was performed with immunoSEQ multiplex PCR; in TCRdb, only in-frame clones are kept and a portion is missing. The sample has 35,000 to 50,000 clones; about 89% are singletons. The sample was CD4+ or CD8+ T cells sorted from blood, taken in a trial of the OX40 agonist ivuxolimab. These receptor sequences come from an adult with an advanced solid tumor such as melanoma, head and neck, liver or kidney cancer. The CDR3 runs from the conserved cysteine through the conserved F or W. D genes are given only for firm matches. Clone size appears in some rows only: once, few, many, or a class for an expanded clone.

>TRBV19|-|-|TRBJ2-2
CASSPGAGELFF
TGTGCCAGTAGTCCGGGGGCCGGGGAGCTGTTTTTT
>TRBV27|-|-|TRBJ2-1
CASSLRSASYNEQFF
TGTGCCAGCAGTTTAAGGAGCGCCTCCTACAATGAGCAGTTCTTC
>TRBV5-4|-|-|TRBJ1-5
CASRWGQPQHF
TGTGCCAGCCGGTGGGGTCAGCCCCAGCATTTT
>TRBV14|-|-|TRBJ1-6
CASSHGYNSPLHF
TGTGCCAGCAGCCACGGGTATAATTCACCCCTCCACTTT
>TRBV19|-|-|TRBJ1-1
CASIKGTNTEAFF
TGTGCCAGTATAAAAGGTACGAACACTGAAGCTTTCTTT
>TRBV19|-|TRBD2|TRBJ2-1
CASLAGGGNEQFF
TGTGCCAGCTTAGCGGGGGGCGGAAATGAGCAGTTCTTC
>TRBV11-1|-|TRBD1|TRBJ2-7
CASSPRDRVYEQYF
TGTGCCAGCAGCCCCCGGGACAGGGTCTACGAGCAGTACTTC
>TRBV11-2|-|TRBD1|TRBJ1-3
CASSLVSGGTGNTIYF
TGTGCCAGCAGCTTAGTCTCAGGGGGGACTGGAAACACCATATATTTT
>TRBV4-1|-|-|TRBJ1-2
CASAPAANYGYTF
TGCGCCAGCGCGCCGGCTGCTAACTATGGCTACACCTTC
>TRBV9|few|-|TRBJ2-5
CASSVTSETQYF
TGTGCCAGCAGCGTAACTTCGGAGACCCAGTACTTC
>TRBV9|-|-|TRBJ1-1
CASSVARGGAEAFF
TGTGCCAGCAGCGTAGCAAGGGGAGGCGCTGAAGCTTTCTTT
>TRBV9|-|-|TRBJ1-2
CASSGGTPNYGYTF
TGTGCCAGCAGCGGCGGGACACCTAACTATGGCTACACCTTC
>TRBV7-6|-|-|TRBJ2-4
CASSLKDGSIQYF
TGTGCCAGCAGCCTAAAAGATGGGAGCATTCAGTACTTC
>TRBV7-2|-|-|TRBJ2-7
CASSLERNNYEQYF
TGTGCCAGCAGCTTAGAGCGGAATAACTACGAGCAGTACTTC
>TRBV28|-|-|TRBJ2-2
CASSLTGEPTGELFF
TGTGCCAGCAGTTTAACCGGGGAACCCACCGGGGAGCTGTTTTTT
>TRBV29-1|-|TRBD1|TRBJ1-1
CSVSPQGDEAFF
TGCAGCGTCTCCCCACAGGGGGATGAAGCTTTCTTT
>TRBV7-9|-|TRBD1|TRBJ2-7
CASSSLNRGYYEQYF
TGTGCCAGCAGCTCGTTAAACAGGGGCTACTACGAGCAGTACTTC
>TRBV4-3|-|-|TRBJ1-1
CASSQERGRNTEAFF
TGCGCCAGCAGCCAAGAGAGGGGCCGGAACACTGAAGCTTTCTTT
>TRBV6-5|-|-|TRBJ2-4
CATSTGAKNIQYF
TGTGCCACTTCGACAGGAGCCAAAAACATTCAGTACTTC
>TRBV27|-|-|TRBJ1-1
CASRPDTLFMNTEAFF
TGTGCCAGCAGACCCGATACTCTCTTCATGAACACTGAAGCTTTCTTT
>TRBV7-9|once|TRBD1|TRBJ1-2
CASSLLGGRTGDDYTF
TGTGCCAGCAGCTTATTAGGGGGAAGGACAGGGGACGACTACACCTTC
>TRBV6-6|once|-|TRBJ2-3
CASSFLGRNNTQYF
TGTGCCAGCAGTTTCCTCGGACGGAACAATACGCAGTATTTT
>TRBV6-5|-|TRBD2|TRBJ2-7
CASSIWGGTYEQYF
TGTGCCAGCAGCATTTGGGGGGGGACCTACGAGCAGTACTTC
>TRBV2|medium-sized|TRBD2|TRBJ2-5
CAAGDLAEQETQYF
TGTGCCGCGGGGGACCTAGCGGAGCAAGAGACCCAGTACTTC
>TRBV9|-|-|TRBJ2-7
CASSVASGHEQYF
TGTGCCAGCAGCGTAGCTTCAGGCCACGAGCAGTACTTC
>TRBV14|-|-|TRBJ2-1
CASSHSDGRPGDNEQFF
TGTGCCAGCAGCCACTCGGACGGACGGCCGGGGGACAATGAGCAGTTCTTC
>TRBV29-1|medium-sized|-|TRBJ1-1
CSVFGTINTEAFF
TGCAGCGTTTTCGGGACGATCAACACTGAAGCTTTCTTT
>TRBV19|-|TRBD1|TRBJ2-7
CASSMWDSYEQYF
TGTGCCAGTAGTATGTGGGACAGCTACGAGCAGTACTTC
>TRBV29-1|-|-|TRBJ2-7
CSVEGQGYEQYF
TGCAGCGTTGAAGGACAAGGCTACGAGCAGTACTTC
>TRBV19|-|-|TRBJ1-2
CASSRSHPSPLVYGYTF
TGTGCCAGTAGTAGATCCCATCCCAGCCCCTTGGTCTATGGCTACACCTTC
>TRBV15|-|TRBD1|TRBJ2-3
CATRGTAMDTQYF
TGTGCCACCAGAGGGACAGCGATGGATACGCAGTATTTT
>TRBV9|-|-|TRBJ1-3
CASKSGNTIYF
TGTGCCAGCAAATCCGGAAACACCATATATTTT
>TRBV9|-|-|TRBJ2-5
CASTPGAQRDLPGLEIQYF
TGTGCCAGCACCCCGGGGGCGCAGCGCGATCTCCCGGGGCTCGAGATCCAGTACTTC
>TRBV2|-|-|TRBJ2-7
CASIERGAGYEQYF
TGTGCCAGCATTGAACGGGGGGCTGGTTACGAGCAGTACTTC
>TRBV9|-|TRBD1|TRBJ1-3
CASSARDRVFGNTIYF
TGTGCCAGCAGCGCCCGGGACAGGGTCTTTGGAAACACCATATATTTT
>TRBV7-8|once|-|TRBJ1-1
CASSGRADSSAFF
TGTGCCAGCAGCGGAAGGGCAGATTCCAGCGCTTTCTTT
>TRBV28|-|-|TRBJ1-2
CASSSPRYGYTF
TGTGCCAGCAGTTCGCCCCGGTATGGCTACACCTTC
>TRBV7-9|-|-|TRBJ2-4
CASSFIPVNRKGAKNIQYF
TGTGCCAGCAGTTTTATTCCCGTTAACAGGAAAGGGGCCAAAAACATTCAGTACTTC
>TRBV5-6|-|-|TRBJ2-1
CASSYRNEQFF
TGTGCCAGCAGCTACAGAAATGAGCAGTTCTTC